A single T cell receptor (beta chain) is shown here with its context. The data belong to a study of blood T cell repertoires in COVID-19. Study information: Collection of acute and convalescent COVID-19 samples took place in the United States, Italy and Spain. T cells, B-cell-depleted T cells, or PBMCs supplied cDNA or gDNA.

The germline CDR1 and CDR2 sequences are LGHDT and YNNKEL (reference sequence). The CDR3 covers 16 residues. V was clipped by 1 base and J by 8 bases; unmatched bases: 10. In the original analysis: Quantification of nucleated cells was approximated via reference gene primer amplification. Assay: immunoSEQ multiplex PCR; the TCRdb copy retains only in-frame clones and omits some. From that table come the V and J calls and clone size; the DNA was used to work out D and trimming. Here the sample spans roughly 250,000 clones, around 90% being singletons. Sample: peripheral blood. This sequence originates from a woman aged 40 to 55 who had recovered from COVID-19. The genes are TRBV3-1 (or the pseudogene TRBV3-2) and TRBJ2-3; 9 bases line up with TRBD2. This chain's CDR3 is CASSQAAGGAYGTQYF. The CDR3 region has the DNA TGTGCCAGCAGCCAAGCTGCGGGAGGGGCCTATGGTACGCAGTATTTT.